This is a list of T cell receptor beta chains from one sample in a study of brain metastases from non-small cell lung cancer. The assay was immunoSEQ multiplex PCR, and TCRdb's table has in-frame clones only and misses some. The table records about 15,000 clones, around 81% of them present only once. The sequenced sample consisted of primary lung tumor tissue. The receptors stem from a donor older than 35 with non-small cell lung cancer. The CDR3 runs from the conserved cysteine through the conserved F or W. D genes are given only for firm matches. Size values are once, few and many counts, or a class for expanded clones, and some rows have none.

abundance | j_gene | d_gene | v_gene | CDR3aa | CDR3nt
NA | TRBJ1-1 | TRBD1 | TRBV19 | CASRRDRNTEAFF | TGTGCCAGTAGGCGGGACAGGAACACTGAAGCTTTCTTT
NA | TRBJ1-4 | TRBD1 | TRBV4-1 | CASSQPLPGTVSRGLFF | TGCGCCAGCAGCCAGCCCCTCCCCGGGACAGTAAGTCGGGGGTTGTTTTTT
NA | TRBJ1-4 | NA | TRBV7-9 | CASSLISGGEKLFF | TGTGCCAGCAGCTTAATCTCCGGGGGTGAAAAACTGTTTTTT
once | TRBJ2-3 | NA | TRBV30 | CAWSGGSTPNTQYF | TGTGCCTGGAGTGGTGGGTCCACCCCCAATACGCAGTATTTT
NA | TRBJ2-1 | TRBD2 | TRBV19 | CASSIFSGGYNEQFF | TGTGCCAGTAGTATATTTAGCGGGGGGTACAATGAGCAGTTCTTC
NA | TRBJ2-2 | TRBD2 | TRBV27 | CASSLHERGAGTGELFF | TGTGCCAGCAGTTTACACGAGCGGGGGGCCGGCACCGGGGAGCTGTTTTTT
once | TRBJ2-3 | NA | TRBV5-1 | CASSLEDTQYF | TGCGCCAGCAGCTTGGAAGATACGCAGTATTTT
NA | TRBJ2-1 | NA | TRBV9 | CASRDSSSSYNEQFF | TGTGCCAGCAGGGACAGCTCGAGCTCCTACAATGAGCAGTTCTTC
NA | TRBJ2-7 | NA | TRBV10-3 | CAISERGDYEQYF | TGTGCCATCAGCGAGAGGGGGGACTACGAGCAGTACTTC
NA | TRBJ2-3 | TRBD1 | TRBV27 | CASSLYEDRATDTQYF | TGTGCCAGCAGTTTATACGAGGACAGGGCTACAGATACGCAGTATTTT
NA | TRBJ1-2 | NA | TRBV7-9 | CASSLEGYGYTF | TGTGCCAGCAGCTTGGAGGGCTATGGCTACACCTTC
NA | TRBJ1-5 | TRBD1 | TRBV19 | CASSIDQGAQPQHF | TGTGCCAGTAGTATAGACCAGGGGGCCCAGCCCCAGCATTTT
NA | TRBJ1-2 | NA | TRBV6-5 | CASSPRQVVVGYTF | TGTGCCAGCAGTCCAAGACAGGTTGTAGTTGGCTACACCTTC
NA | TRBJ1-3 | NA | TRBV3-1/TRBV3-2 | CASSQGVRVGNTIYF | TGTGCCAGCAGCCAAGGGGTCAGGGTTGGAAACACCATATATTTT
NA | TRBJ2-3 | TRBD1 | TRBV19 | CASSWRQGGTDTQYF | TGTGCCAGTAGTTGGAGACAGGGCGGCACAGATACGCAGTATTTT
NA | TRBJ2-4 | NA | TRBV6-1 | CASSEAWLTVSKNIQYF | TGTGCCAGCAGTGAAGCGTGGCTTACCGTATCCAAAAACATTCAGTACTTC
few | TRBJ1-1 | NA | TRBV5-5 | CASSSQGGGMNTEAFF | TGTGCCAGCAGCTCCCAGGGAGGAGGGATGAACACTGAAGCTTTCTTT
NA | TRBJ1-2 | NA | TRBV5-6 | CASTTEGNYGYTF | TGTGCCAGCACTACTGAGGGTAACTATGGCTACACCTTC
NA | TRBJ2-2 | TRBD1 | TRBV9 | CASATRQGGDTGELFF | TGTGCCAGCGCGACTAGACAGGGGGGAGACACCGGGGAGCTGTTTTTT
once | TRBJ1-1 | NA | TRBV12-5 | CASGLRGGMNTEAFF | TGTGCTAGTGGTTTGAGGGGGGGGATGAACACTGAAGCTTTCTTT
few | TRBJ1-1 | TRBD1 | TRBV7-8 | CASSSGQARNTEAFF | TGTGCCAGCAGCTCCGGACAGGCCAGGAACACTGAAGCTTTCTTT
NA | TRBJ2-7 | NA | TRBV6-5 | CASTNPFGVGEQYF | TGTGCCAGCACCAATCCCTTCGGGGTAGGGGAGCAGTACTTC
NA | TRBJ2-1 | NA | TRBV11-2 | CASSLASDLAGPTRHEQFF | TGTGCCAGCAGCTTAGCGAGCGACCTGGCAGGCCCCACGCGGCATGAGCAGTTCTTC
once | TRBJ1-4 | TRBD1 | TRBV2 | CASSATGLDEKLFF | TGTGCCAGCAGCGCGACAGGGTTGGATGAAAAACTGTTTTTT
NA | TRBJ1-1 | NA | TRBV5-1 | CASGRAEGNTEAFF | TGCGCCAGTGGCAGGGCCGAAGGGAACACTGAAGCTTTCTTT
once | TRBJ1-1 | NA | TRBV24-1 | CATSSQGRTEAFF | TGTGCCACCAGTAGCCAGGGAAGGACTGAAGCTTTCTTT
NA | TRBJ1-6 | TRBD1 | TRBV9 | CASSYTGVSYNSPLHF | TGTGCCAGCAGCTACACAGGGGTCTCCTATAATTCACCCCTCCACTTT
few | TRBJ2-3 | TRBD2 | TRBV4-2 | CASSQDREGSHTQYF | TGTGCCAGCAGCCAAGACAGGGAGGGTTCTCATACGCAGTATTTT
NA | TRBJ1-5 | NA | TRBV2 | CASSEGRAEHNQPQHF | TGTGCCAGCAGTGAAGGGAGGGCAGAACATAATCAGCCCCAGCATTTT
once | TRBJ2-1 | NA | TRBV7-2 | CASSLRQRANEQFF | TGTGCCAGCAGCCTCAGACAGAGGGCCAATGAGCAGTTCTTC
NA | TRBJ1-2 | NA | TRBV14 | CASSRAGQIYGYTF | TGTGCCAGCAGCCGGGCTGGACAGATCTATGGCTACACCTTC
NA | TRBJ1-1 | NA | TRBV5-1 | CASSLIWGMNTEAFF | TGTGCCAGCAGCTTGATCTGGGGTATGAACACTGAAGCTTTCTTT
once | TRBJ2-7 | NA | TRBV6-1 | CASSEFSEQYF | TGTGCCAGCAGTGAATTTTCCGAGCAGTACTTC
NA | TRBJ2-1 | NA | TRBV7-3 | CASSSGHRSSYNEQFF | TGTGCCAGCAGCTCGGGACACCGGAGCTCCTACAATGAGCAGTTCTTC
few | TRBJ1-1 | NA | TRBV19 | CASSIVRNTEAFF | TGTGCCAGTAGTATAGTAAGGAACACTGAAGCTTTCTTT
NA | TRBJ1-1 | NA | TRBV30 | CAWSWGVAANTEAFF | TGTGCCTGGAGTTGGGGGGTGGCCGCGAACACTGAAGCTTTCTTT
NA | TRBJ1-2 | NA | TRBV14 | CASSRDGIYGYTF | TGTGCCAGCAGCCGAGATGGGATCTATGGCTACACCTTC
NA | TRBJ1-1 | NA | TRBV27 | CASSFEAFF | TGTGCCAGCAGTTTCGAAGCTTTCTTT
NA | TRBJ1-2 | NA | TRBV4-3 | CASSQVLRVYGYTF | TGCGCCAGCAGCCAAGTACTTCGGGTCTATGGCTACACCTTC
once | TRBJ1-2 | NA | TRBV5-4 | CASSLADPLYGYTF | TGTGCCAGCAGCTTGGCCGACCCTCTCTATGGCTACACCTTC
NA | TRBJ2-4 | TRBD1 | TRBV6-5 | CASRRDRDAKNIQYF | TGTGCCAGCAGAAGGGACAGGGATGCCAAAAACATTCAGTACTTC
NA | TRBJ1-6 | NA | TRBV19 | CASQAYNSPLHF | TGTGCCAGTCAAGCCTATAATTCACCCCTCCACTTT
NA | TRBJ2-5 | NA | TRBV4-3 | CASSQGGKGGETQYF | TGCGCCAGCAGCCAAGGCGGCAAGGGAGGAGAGACCCAGTACTTC
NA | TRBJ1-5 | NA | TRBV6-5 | CASSYGIAYQPQHF | TGTGCCAGCAGTTACGGGATTGCGTATCAGCCCCAGCATTTT
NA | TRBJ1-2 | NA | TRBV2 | CASSPGRITNYGYTF | TGTGCCAGCAGTCCCGGACGGATCACTAACTATGGCTACACCTTC
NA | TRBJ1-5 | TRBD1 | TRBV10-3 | CATDTGDSNQPQHF | TGTGCCACGGATACAGGGGATAGCAATCAGCCCCAGCATTTT
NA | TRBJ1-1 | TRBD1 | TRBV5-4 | CASSSYRGLGTEAFF | TGTGCCAGCAGCTCCTACAGGGGGCTCGGGACTGAAGCTTTCTTT
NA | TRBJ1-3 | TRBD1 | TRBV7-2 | CASSTAGGSGNTIYF | TGTGCCAGCAGCACCGCAGGGGGCTCTGGAAACACCATATATTTT
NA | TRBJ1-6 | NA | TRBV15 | CATSTTGSISPLHF | TGTGCCACCAGCACAACAGGGTCGATTTCACCCCTCCACTTT
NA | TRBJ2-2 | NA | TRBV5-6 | CASSFGTPGELFF | TGTGCCAGCAGCTTCGGGACACCCGGGGAGCTGTTTTTT
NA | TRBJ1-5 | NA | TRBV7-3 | CASSLWPENQPQHF | TGTGCCAGCAGCTTATGGCCAGAGAATCAGCCCCAGCATTTT
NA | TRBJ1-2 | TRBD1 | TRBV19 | CASRGTGGDYDYTF | TGTGCCAGTAGGGGGACAGGGGGCGACTATGACTACACCTTC
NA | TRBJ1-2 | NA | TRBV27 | CASSPGTLGGYTF | TGTGCCAGCAGCCCCGGGACATTGGGAGGCTACACCTTC
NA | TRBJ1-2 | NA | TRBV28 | CASSAPDGNYGYTF | TGTGCCAGCAGTGCCCCGGACGGCAACTATGGCTACACCTTC
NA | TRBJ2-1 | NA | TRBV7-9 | CASSLAQGRGNEQFF | TGTGCCAGCAGCTTAGCGCAGGGACGGGGAAATGAGCAGTTCTTC
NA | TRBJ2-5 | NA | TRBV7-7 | CASSLGQGQQETQYF | TGTGCCAGCAGCTTGGGTCAGGGCCAGCAAGAGACCCAGTACTTC
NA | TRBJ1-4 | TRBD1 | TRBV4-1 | CASSPLTGGLEKLFF | TGCGCCAGCAGCCCGTTAACAGGGGGCTTAGAAAAACTGTTTTTT